Listed here are 5 T cell receptor beta chains from one sample, sequenced in a study of response to subunit inactivated influenza vaccine. TCRdb reprocessed the RT-PCR reads with MiXCR, giving one entry per CDR3 protein. This table has about 780,000 distinct CDR3 sequences, approximately 18% appearing once. Sequencing used PBMCs from blood, obtained roughly 5 days after vaccination. The receptors shown here come from a man in his forties or fifties who received an inactivated influenza vaccine.

The chain uses TRBV7-9 and TRBJ2-1; TRBD2 matches at 7 bases. V was pared by 4 bases and J by 1 base, with 7 bases of the junction left unmatched. The CDR3 has 16 amino acids. Germline loops: CDR1 SEHNR, CDR2 FQNEAQ (reference sequence). The CDR3 region is CASSSWSGTSYNEQFF. The CDR3 DNA follows: TGTGCCAGCAGCTCCTGGAGCGGGACGTCCTACAATGAGCAGTTCTTC.

The V gene is TRBV5-1, the J gene TRBJ2-1, with TRBD2 matching over 13 bases. Germline V gene sequence: CDR1 SGHRS, CDR2 YFSETQ. This CDR3 contains 18 residues. Losses at the gene ends were 0 bases for V and 8 bases for J; bases not matched to a gene: 11. The CDR3 DNA is TGCGCCAGCAGCTTGGAACTAGCGGGGGGGCCCATCTCAGATGAGCAGTTCTTC. Protein sequence: CASSLELAGGPISDEQFF.

This clonotype appeared a few times. The chain links TRBV5-6 to TRBJ1-2; the D is unclear. Trimming took off 4 bases at V and 8 bases at J, with 18 bases between the two ends. Germline CDR1 is SGHDT and CDR2 is YYEEEE. The CDR3 is 14 amino acids. CDR3 nucleotide sequence: TGTGCCAGCAGCCCACTTTCTACGGTATCCGGCTACACCTTC. Amino acid sequence: CASSPLSTVSGYTF. The full variable domain, rest sourced from reference TRBV5-6 and TRBJ1-2, is DAGVTQSPTHLIKTRGQQVTLRCSPKSGHDTVSWYQQALGQGPQFIFQYYEEEERQRGNFPDRFSGHQFPNYSSELNVNALLLGDSALYLCASSPLSTVSGYTFGSGTRLTVV.

The chain couples TRBV20-1 to TRBJ2-1; 14 nucleotides line up with TRBD2. Looked up from germline, CDR1 is DFQATT and CDR2 is SNEGSKA (reference sequence). The trim removed 6 bases at V and 15 bases at J, leaving 7 bases unmatched. This CDR3 is 12 amino acids long. CDR3 region: CSARLAGGIPFF. Written as DNA, the CDR3 is TGCAGTGCGAGACTAGCGGGGGGGATCCCGTTCTTC.

This clonotype was observed a few times. The V call is TRBV20-1, the J call TRBJ1-6, with 8 bases that match TRBD1. CDR3 length: 15 amino acids. After removal of 5 bases from V and 8 bases from J, the junction contained 11 bases not matched to a gene. The germline CDR1 and CDR2 sequences are DFQATT and SNEGSKA (reference sequence). The DNA of the CDR3 is TGCAGTGCTTCCCGCGGACAGGGAGGGGATTCACCCCTCCACTTT. The encoded protein is CSASRGQGGDSPLHF.